The source of this T cell receptor beta chain is a study of T cell responses to AZD1222 COVID-19 vaccine. Study observations and caveats: Spike was spanned by vaccine-associated CD4 TCRs, with dominance at 160-218 and 743-854. Donors were largely white British and mainly female; clonal diversity was possibly underestimated. Among spike-specific TCRs, nearly half reportedly target unmutated variant regions.

Points on this clone: Its antigen is as yet unknown.

In germline, CDR1 is SGHRS, CDR2 YFSETQ. This CDR3 has 15 amino acids. Between the trimmed V and J ends, which lost 1 base and 7 bases, there was a span of 18 bases. Profiled with immunoSEQ multiplex PCR; TCRdb holds only in-frame clones, not every one. The table records tens of thousands of clones, 85% to 90% of them present only once. This sequence originates from an adult in good health. The rearrangement uses TRBV5-1 and TRBJ2-7; D is perhaps TRBD1 (5 bases). The sample consisted of peripheral blood, taken on day 0 of AZD1222 vaccination. CDR3: CASSLFRGSFGEQYF. CDR3 nucleotides: TGCGCCAGCAGCTTGTTTAGGGGCTCCTTCGGAGAGCAGTACTTC.